This T cell receptor (beta chain) was captured in a study of T-cell memory formation after mild COVID-19. Findings of the study overall: Clones shrinking from day 15 to 85 showed even CD4/CD8 mixes; later expanders tilted CD4+.

Germline assignment: CDR1 MNHNY and CDR2 SVGAGI (reference sequence). CDR3 length: 15 residues. Trimming removed 7 bases from V and 2 bases from J, with 18 bases in between. Constant-segment primers were used for 5'RACE, and the resulting TCR alpha and TCR beta cDNA libraries carried sample barcodes and UMIs. TCRdb used MiXCR to reprocess the 5' RACE reads, holding one entry per CDR3 protein. The table shows roughly 120,000 distinct CDR3 sequences, with about 15% occurring only once. This clonotype was seen a few times. Its antigen remains unidentified. This TCR derives from an adult woman who had mild COVID-19 (a few samples of this study predate the infection). Cell type and time point are not known. The rearrangement uses TRBV6-6 and TRBJ2-7; D may correspond to TRBD1 or TRBD2 (5 bases each). Material for sequencing was PBMCs or a T cell subset sorted from them (not recorded which). The CDR3 region is CASTRGAGTAYEQYF. CDR3 DNA sequence: TGTGCCAGCACCCGGGGCGCCGGGACGGCCTACGAGCAGTACTTC.